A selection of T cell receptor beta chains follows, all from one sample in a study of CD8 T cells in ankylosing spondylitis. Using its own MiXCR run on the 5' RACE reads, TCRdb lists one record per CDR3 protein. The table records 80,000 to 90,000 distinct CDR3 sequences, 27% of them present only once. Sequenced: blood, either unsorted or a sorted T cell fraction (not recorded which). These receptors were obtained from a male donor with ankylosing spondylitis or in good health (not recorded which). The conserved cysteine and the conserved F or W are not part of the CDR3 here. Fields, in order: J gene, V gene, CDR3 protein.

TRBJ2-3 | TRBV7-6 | ASSLVGLEVGTDTQY
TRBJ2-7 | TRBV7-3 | ASGYNAGEDEQY
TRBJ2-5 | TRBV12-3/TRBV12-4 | ASSFAAGETQY
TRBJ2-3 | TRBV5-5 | ASSLTVGLSGTQY
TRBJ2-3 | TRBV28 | ASSLRSPTQY
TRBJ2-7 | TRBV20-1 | SAEPRTASYEQY
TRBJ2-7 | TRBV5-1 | ASSLDRSYEQY
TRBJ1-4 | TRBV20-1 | SASRQLTNEKLF
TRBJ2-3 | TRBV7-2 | ASSLGTYTQY
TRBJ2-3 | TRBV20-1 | SASWTGSTDTQY
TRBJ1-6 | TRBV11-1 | ASRNTGPSESPLH
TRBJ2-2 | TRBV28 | ASSFTSGGASGELF
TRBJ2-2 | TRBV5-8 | ASSPLSGATGELF
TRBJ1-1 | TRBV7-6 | ASSFLDRATEAF
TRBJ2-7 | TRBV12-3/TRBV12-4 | ASSTLSISEQY
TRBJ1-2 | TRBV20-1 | SAQRTGWYGYT
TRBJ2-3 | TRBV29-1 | SVEQTSGAVDTQY
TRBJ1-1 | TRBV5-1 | ASTLTGGGSPMNTEAF
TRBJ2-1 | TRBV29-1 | SASGLAGYTNEQF
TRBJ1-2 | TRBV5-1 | ASSLERPYGYT
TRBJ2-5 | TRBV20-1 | SAQGRETQY
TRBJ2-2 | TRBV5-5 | ASSRQGLKNTGELF
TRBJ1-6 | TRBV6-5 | ASSSGQGKSPLH
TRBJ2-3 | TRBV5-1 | ASSLGGTSITDTQY
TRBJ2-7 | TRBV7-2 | ASRPTGTYEQY
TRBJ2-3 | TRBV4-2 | ASSQEFKGDTQY
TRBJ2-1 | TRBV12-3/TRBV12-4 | ASRPGLSYNEQF
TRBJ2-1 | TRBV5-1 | ASSLGAASSYNEQF
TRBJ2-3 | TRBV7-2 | ASSPAYFPDTQY
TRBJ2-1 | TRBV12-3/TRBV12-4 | ASSRGLPNEQF
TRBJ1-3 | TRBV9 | ASSIRSSGNTIY
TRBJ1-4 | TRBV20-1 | SAPIGTLDRTATNEKLF
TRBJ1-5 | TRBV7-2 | ASSLLGSQPQH
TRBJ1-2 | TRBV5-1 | ASSLGGSLGEGYT
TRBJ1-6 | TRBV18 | ASSGDSANSPLH
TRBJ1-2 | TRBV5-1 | ASGTGGTDGYT
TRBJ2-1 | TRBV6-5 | ASSYSMEGGEQF